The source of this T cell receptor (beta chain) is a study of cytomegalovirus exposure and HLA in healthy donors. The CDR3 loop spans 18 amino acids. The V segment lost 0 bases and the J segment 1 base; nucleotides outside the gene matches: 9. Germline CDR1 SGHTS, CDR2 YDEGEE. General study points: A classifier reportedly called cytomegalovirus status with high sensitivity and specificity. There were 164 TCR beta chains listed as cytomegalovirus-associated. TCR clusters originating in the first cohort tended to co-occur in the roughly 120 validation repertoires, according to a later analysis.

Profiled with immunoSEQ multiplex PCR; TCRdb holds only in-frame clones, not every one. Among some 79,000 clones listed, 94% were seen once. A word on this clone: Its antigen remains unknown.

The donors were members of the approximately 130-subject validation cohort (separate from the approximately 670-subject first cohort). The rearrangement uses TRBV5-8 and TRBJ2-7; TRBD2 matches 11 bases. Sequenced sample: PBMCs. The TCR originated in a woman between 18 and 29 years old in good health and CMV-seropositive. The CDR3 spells CASSLAMLAGGKSYEQYF. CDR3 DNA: TGTGCCAGCAGCTTGGCCATGTTAGCGGGAGGGAAATCCTACGAGCAGTACTTC.